This T cell receptor beta chain was documented in a study of siplizumab effects on memory and regulatory T cells. Notes on the study in general: Naive T cells looked more diverse than memory cells and looked like major alloresponse contributors. The authors mapped only a minor fraction of alloreactive clones to unstimulated subsets. Suppression by proliferating Tregs derived from siplizumab cultures was not verified.

Germline CDR1 is MDHEN and CDR2 is SYDVKM. The CDR3 loop spans 14 amino acids. V shed 5 bases, J shed 7 bases, and the junction held 9 bases outside the gene matches. The protocol was immunoSEQ multiplex PCR, while the TCRdb copy is restricted to in-frame clones and leaves out a portion. The sample contains about 50,000 clones, about 93% of which appear only once. With respect to this clone: Its antigen is undetermined.

What was sequenced was CD8+ T cells sorted from blood. This TCR was recovered from a human donor in good health. The chain employs TRBV28 and TRBJ1-2; the match to TRBD1 covers 8 bases. CDR3 amino acids: CASSLRTGYLGYTF. For the CDR3, the DNA is TGTGCCAGCAGTCTCCGGACAGGGTACCTTGGCTACACCTTC.